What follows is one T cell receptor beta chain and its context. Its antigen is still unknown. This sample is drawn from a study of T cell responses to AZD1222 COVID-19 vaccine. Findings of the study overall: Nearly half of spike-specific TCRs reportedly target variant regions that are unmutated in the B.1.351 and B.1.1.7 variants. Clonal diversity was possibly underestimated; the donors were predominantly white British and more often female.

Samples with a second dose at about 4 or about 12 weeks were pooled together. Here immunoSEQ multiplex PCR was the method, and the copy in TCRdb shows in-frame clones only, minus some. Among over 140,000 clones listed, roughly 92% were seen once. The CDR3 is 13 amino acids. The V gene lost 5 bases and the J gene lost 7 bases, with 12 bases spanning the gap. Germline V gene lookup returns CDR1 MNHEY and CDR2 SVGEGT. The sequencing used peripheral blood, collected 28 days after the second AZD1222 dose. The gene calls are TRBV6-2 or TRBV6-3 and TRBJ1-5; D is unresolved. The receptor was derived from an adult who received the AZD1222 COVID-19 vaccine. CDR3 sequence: CASSAGGLQPQHF. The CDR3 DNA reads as TGTGCCAGCAGTGCCGGAGGGTTACAGCCCCAGCATTTT.